This TCR beta chain was obtained from a study of OX40 agonist ivuxolimab in advanced cancers. Libraries were prepared by immunoSEQ multiplex PCR; TCRdb keeps only in-frame clonotypes and omits some of them. The sample has roughly 70,000 clones, about four fifths seen once. CDR1 MNHEY and CDR2 SMNVEV come from the germline V gene (reference sequence). The CDR3 runs 14 residues. The ends were cut back, 5 bases at V and 5 bases at J, with 10 bases in the middle. Only a few counts were recorded for this clone. The input for sequencing was CD4+ or CD8+ T cells sorted from blood, taken in a trial of the OX40 agonist ivuxolimab. The sequence derives from an adult with an advanced solid tumor such as melanoma, head and neck, liver or kidney cancer. The chain is built from TRBV27 and TRBJ1-6; no clear D gene. The CDR3 sequence: CASSDGVHNSPLHF. CDR3 sequence (DNA): TGTGCCAGCAGTGATGGGGTTCATAATTCACCCCTCCACTTT.